This TCR beta chain is from a study of cytomegalovirus exposure and HLA in healthy donors. Study-wide points: In an earlier analysis, productive rearrangement rates for most beta V segments clustered near 87% or 30%. It has been reported that TCR beta sequences accurately predicted the HLA-A and HLA-B alleles of most subjects. Investigators reported around 150 TCR beta chains as tied to cytomegalovirus. A likely sequencing artifact accounted for one observed cluster of highly shared sequence variants.

Remarks on this clone: The antigen is undetermined. Relative to the germline gene, one junction end is altered; a read error may explain this. Other DNA sequences of this sample code for an identical CDR3.

Both 60 Vbeta primers and 13 Jbeta primers went into the PCR. The data were produced by immunoSEQ multiplex PCR, yet TCRdb's version contains in-frame clones alone and is incomplete. In the table there are over 250,000 clones, 65% to 85% of which are singletons. CDR1 ENHRY and CDR2 SYGVKD come from the germline V gene. The CDR3 totals 14 residues. The chain joins TRBV10-3 to TRBJ1-2; D unclear. Sequences were obtained from PBMCs. This TCR was sampled from a female donor in good health and CMV-seronegative. CDR3 region: CATATEATNYGYTF. CDR3 DNA sequence: TGTGCCACCGCCACGGAGGCTACAAACTACGGCTACACCTTC.